This TCR beta chain was obtained from a study of cytomegalovirus exposure and HLA in healthy donors. Study findings and constraints: Being productive about 87% or about 30% of the time was typical of most TCR beta V segments in an earlier analysis. The study assumed roughly uniform donor sequencing depth for presence/absence analyses.

The PCR had 60 Vbeta and 13 Jbeta primers. This table comes from immunoSEQ multiplex PCR, and its TCRdb copy is limited to in-frame clones, with some not included. The data show about 190,000 clones, 60% to 85% seen once. This CDR3 comprises 13 residues. The V and J ends lost 6 bases and 2 bases, in that order; junction bases with no gene match: 3. The germline gives CDR1 SNHLY, CDR2 FYNNEI. Each donor was healthy, and each was a bone marrow donor. As for this clone: Its antigen is unidentified.

The chain is built from TRBV2 and TRBJ1-2; 7 bases line up with TRBD1. This receptor was obtained from a woman aged 18 to 35 in good health and CMV-seronegative. Specimen: PBMCs. The chain's CDR3 is CASSPQGNYGYTF. DNA of the CDR3: TGTGCCAGCAGCCCACAGGGGAACTATGGCTACACCTTC. The variable domain in full, with the rest retrieved from reference TRBV2 and TRBJ1-2, is EPEVTQTPSHQVTQMGQEVILRCVPISNHLYFYWYRQILGQKVEFLVSFYNNEISEKSEIFDDQFSVERPDGSNFTLKIRSTKLEDSAMYFCASSPQGNYGYTFGSGTRLTVV.